These T cell receptor beta chains were read from a single sample in a study of blood T cells in healthy people across ages. MiXCR, applied by TCRdb to the 5' RACE reads, yields one record per CDR3 protein. The repertoire holds just over 800,000 distinct CDR3 sequences, with about 62% as singletons. The sequenced sample was blood. These receptors were taken from a young man in good health. CDR3s include the opening cysteine and the closing phenylalanine or tryptophan. The D gene is left open where the match is weak. Only some rows state a clone size, as once, few, many or a class for expanded clones.

abundance: few
v_gene: TRBV12-3/TRBV12-4
j_gene: TRBJ1-2
d_gene: TRBD1
CDR3aa: CASSLDTGGYYGYTF
CDR3nt: TGTGCCAGCAGTTTAGATACAGGGGGGTACTATGGCTACACCTTC

abundance: few
v_gene: TRBV29-1
j_gene: TRBJ2-6
d_gene: NA
CDR3aa: CSVEAASGANVLTF
CDR3nt: TGCAGCGTTGAGGCGGCCTCTGGGGCCAACGTCCTGACTTTC

abundance: few
v_gene: TRBV7-2
j_gene: TRBJ2-3
d_gene: NA
CDR3aa: CASSLEPFLVGFSSTDTQYF
CDR3nt: TGTGCCAGCAGCTTAGAACCCTTCCTAGTGGGCTTCTCTAGCACAGATACGCAGTATTTT

abundance: NA
v_gene: TRBV12-3/TRBV12-4
j_gene: TRBJ2-1
d_gene: NA
CDR3aa: CASSFGSGFEANEQFF
CDR3nt: TGTGCCAGCAGTTTCGGTAGTGGGTTTGAGGCCAATGAGCAGTTCTTC

abundance: NA
v_gene: TRBV11-2
j_gene: TRBJ2-7
d_gene: TRBD1
CDR3aa: CASSLGGQGVYEQYF
CDR3nt: TGTGCCAGCAGCTTAGGCGGACAGGGAGTATACGAGCAGTACTTC

abundance: few
v_gene: TRBV13
j_gene: TRBJ2-7
d_gene: NA
CDR3aa: CASSSSRGSGSYEQYF
CDR3nt: TGTGCCAGCAGCTCCAGTCGGGGTAGCGGTTCCTACGAGCAGTACTTC

abundance: NA
v_gene: TRBV28
j_gene: TRBJ1-5
d_gene: NA
CDR3aa: CASSLGRGEQPQHF
CDR3nt: TGTGCCAGCAGCCTGGGACGGGGCGAACAGCCCCAGCATTTT

abundance: NA
v_gene: TRBV28
j_gene: TRBJ2-1
d_gene: NA
CDR3aa: CASSLYNDEQFF
CDR3nt: TGTGCCAGCAGTTTATATAACGATGAGCAGTTCTTC

abundance: NA
v_gene: TRBV6-1
j_gene: TRBJ1-5
d_gene: NA
CDR3aa: CASRSLGISNQPQHF
CDR3nt: TGTGCCAGCAGGAGCCTTGGTATTAGCAATCAGCCCCAGCATTTT

abundance: NA
v_gene: TRBV20-1
j_gene: TRBJ2-1
d_gene: NA
CDR3aa: CSARFSGHEQFF
CDR3nt: TGCAGTGCTAGATTTTCGGGGCATGAGCAGTTCTTC

abundance: once
v_gene: TRBV9
j_gene: TRBJ2-1
d_gene: NA
CDR3aa: CASSSNPGALEQFF
CDR3nt: TGTGCCAGCAGCTCTAATCCGGGAGCTCTAGAGCAGTTCTTC

abundance: NA
v_gene: TRBV12-3/TRBV12-4
j_gene: TRBJ2-5
d_gene: NA
CDR3aa: CASSPAEWGETQYF
CDR3nt: TGTGCCAGCAGCCCGGCGGAGTGGGGAGAGACCCAGTACTTC

abundance: NA
v_gene: TRBV20-1
j_gene: TRBJ1-5
d_gene: NA
CDR3aa: CSAASGSNQPQHF
CDR3nt: TGCAGTGCGGCTTCGGGGTCGAATCAGCCCCAGCATTTT

abundance: NA
v_gene: TRBV18
j_gene: TRBJ2-6
d_gene: NA
CDR3aa: CASSPQDSSGANVLTF
CDR3nt: TGTGCCAGCTCACCACAGGACAGCTCTGGGGCCAACGTCCTGACTTTC